These 20 T cell receptor beta chains share one sample of origin, sequenced in a study of a mutant IDH1 vaccine in newly diagnosed glioma. The time point was: baseline, week 1 (first vaccination visit). Treatment: pre-vaccination baseline after standard-of-care therapy. Some clones are missing from TCRdb's copy, which holds only in-frame ones; the method was immunoSEQ multiplex PCR. The profile shows about 92,000 clones, roughly 78% of them singletons. The starting material was PBMCs, obtained from a glioma patient treated with radiotherapy, temozolomide or both. The receptor source for this set is a man aged 35-49 years with glioma.

V and J are TRBV7-8 and TRBJ2-3; 8 bases map to TRBD2. The J segment lost 2 bases and the V segment lost 1 base, leaving 2 bases of the junction unmatched. Germline lookup yields CDR1 SGHVS and CDR2 FQNEAQ. CDR3 length: 15 residues. CDR3 sequence reads: CASSLGTSLTDTQYF. CDR3 sequence (DNA): TGTGCCAGCAGCTTAGGGACTAGCCTCACAGATACGCAGTATTTT.

V gene TRBV30 combines with J gene TRBJ1-5, with 7 bases identical to TRBD1. V trimming: 6 bases; J trimming: 1 base; junction bases outside the gene matches: 6. There are 14 residues in the CDR3. Germline V CDR1 and CDR2: GTSNPN, SVGIG (reference sequence). CDR3 nucleotide sequence: TGTGCCTGTCGGACAGGCGAGAGCAATCAGCCCCAGCATTTT. Protein sequence: CACRTGESNQPQHF.

The chain recombines TRBV25-1 with TRBJ1-2; TRBD1 agrees at 11 bases. This CDR3 spans 14 amino acids. J lost 7 bases, V lost 8 bases, and 9 bases had no gene match. Germline loops: CDR1 MGHDK, CDR2 SYGVNS. CDR3 nucleotide sequence: TGTGCCAGCCAACGGACAGGGGGCTGGGGTGGCTACACCTTC. Amino acids: CASQRTGGWGGYTF.

This chain uses TRBV11-3 with TRBJ2-3; D unresolved. CDR3 length: 14 amino acids. The ends were cut back, 5 bases at V and 3 bases at J, with 12 bases in the middle. From germline, CDR1 is SGHNT and CDR2 YENEEA. The CDR3: CASSPGEGTDTQYF. CDR3 bases: TGTGCCAGCAGCCCCGGAGAAGGGACAGATACGCAGTATTTT.

This clone has just a few counts. The chain uses TRBV18 and TRBJ1-5; the match to TRBD1 covers 7 bases. With 4 bases clipped from V and 0 bases from J, the junction kept 3 bases outside the gene matches. There are 15 residues in the CDR3. CDR1 is KGHSH, CDR2 LQKENI, per germline. The CDR3 here is CASSRDSHSNQPQHF. Here the CDR3 DNA reads TGTGCCAGCTCACGGGACAGTCATAGCAATCAGCCCCAGCATTTT.

This clone has more than one count but fewer than ten. The gene calls are TRBV5-4 and TRBJ1-1; no reliable D call. Trimming took off 0 bases at V and 1 base at J, with 4 bases between the two ends. This CDR3 region has 13 residues. The germline V gene has CDR1 SGHNT and CDR2 YYREEE (reference sequence). In nucleotides, the CDR3 is TGTGCCAGCAGCTTGGAGCCGAACACTGAAGCTTTCTTT. It specifies CASSLEPNTEAFF.

This clone has only a few counts. V usage is TRBV11-3 and J usage is TRBJ1-1, with D possibly matching TRBD1 (6 bases). In germline, CDR1 is SGHNT, CDR2 YENEEA. The CDR3 length is 13 residues. V was pared by 4 bases and J by 3 bases, with 9 bases between. CDR3: CASSWGRDTEAFF. In DNA, the CDR3 is TGTGCCAGCAGCTGGGGGCGAGACACTGAAGCTTTCTTT.

This clone was seen many times. This rearrangement joins TRBV2 to TRBJ1-4; 8 nucleotides align to TRBD1. Germline CDR1 SNHLY, CDR2 FYNNEI. The ends lost 6 bases at V and 15 bases at J; junction bases unmatched: 9. CDR3 size: 12 residues. This CDR3 is CASSDRTGRMFF. The DNA of the CDR3 is TGTGCCAGCAGCGACAGGACAGGGAGGATGTTTTTT.

The chain joins TRBV4-3 to TRBJ2-7; the D call may be TRBD1 or TRBD2 (5 bases each). Deletions cut 0 bases from V and 3 bases from J, with 9 bases between. The CDR3 loop spans 14 amino acids. Germline assignment: CDR1 LGHNA and CDR2 YSLEER. The CDR3 sequence: CASSQDLGVYEQYF. CDR3 bases: TGCGCCAGCAGCCAAGATCTGGGGGTCTACGAGCAGTACTTC.

This clone was counted a few times. This sequence joins TRBV19 and TRBJ1-5; D not certain. Germline lookup yields CDR1 LNHDA and CDR2 SQIVND (reference sequence). Trimming removed 1 base from V and 3 bases from J, with 4 bases in between. The CDR3 is 13 residues long. As DNA, the CDR3 is TGTGCCAGTAGTATAGCTTTCAATCAGCCCCAGCATTTT. It is translated as CASSIAFNQPQHF.

This chain joins TRBV18 and TRBJ1-1; TRBD1 aligns across 9 bases. Germline V gene data show CDR1 as KGHSH and CDR2 as LQKENI. The CDR3 totals 14 residues. V shed 3 bases, J shed 4 bases, and the junction held 3 bases outside the gene matches. CDR3 sequence reads: CASSPQTGGTEAFF. The CDR3 DNA reads as TGTGCCAGCTCACCCCAGACAGGGGGCACTGAAGCTTTCTTT.

The V call is TRBV27, the J call TRBJ2-1, with TRBD1 as a possible D gene (5 bases). V gave up 7 bases and J gave up 7 bases, with 17 bases separating them. Germline CDR1 reads MNHEY; CDR2 reads SMNVEV (reference sequence). CDR3 length equals 14 residues. CDR3 in amino acids: CASKRQPYGNEQFF. CDR3 sequence (DNA): TGTGCCAGCAAAAGACAGCCCTACGGGAATGAGCAGTTCTTC.

The CDR3 region has the DNA TGTGCCTGGAGTGTAGGGTCCGGGACGATCCTCTACGAGCAGTACTTC. Protein: CAWSVGSGTILYEQYF. The chain carries TRBV30 and TRBJ2-7, with D possibly called TRBD1 or TRBD2 (5 bases each). Germline lookup yields CDR1 GTSNPN and CDR2 SVGIG (reference sequence). V was pared by 0 bases and J by 3 bases, with 18 bases between. The CDR3 runs 16 residues.

This chain joins TRBV13 and TRBJ2-2, with TRBD1 identical over 12 bases. This CDR3 has 17 amino acids. J was trimmed by 7 bases and V by 4 bases; bases with no gene match: 10. Germline V gives CDR1 PRHDT, CDR2 FYEKMQ (reference sequence). For the CDR3, the DNA is TGTGCCAGCAGCTCCCCCCGGGACAGGGGGCTTGGCGGGGAGCTGTTTTTT. Amino acid sequence: CASSSPRDRGLGGELFF.

This clone is a singleton in its sample. This sequence joins TRBV27 and TRBJ2-7; D ambiguous. V lost 5 bases to trimming and J lost 2 bases, with 16 bases between them. The CDR3 runs 15 residues. In germline, CDR1 is MNHEY, CDR2 SMNVEV (reference sequence). The chain's CDR3 is CASSPRVLPTYEQYF. In nucleotides, the CDR3 is TGTGCCAGCAGTCCACGGGTCCTACCTACCTACGAGCAGTACTTC.

The J gene is TRBJ2-2, the V gene TRBV27, with TRBD2 matching over 8 bases. V lost 0 bases and J lost 5; bases outside the gene matches: 14. The CDR3 has 19 amino acids. Per the germline V gene, CDR1 is MNHEY and CDR2 is SMNVEV (reference sequence). The CDR3 DNA reads as TGTGCCAGCAGTTTATCTCAGGTTGGGATAGCGGGGCTTACCGGGGAGCTGTTTTTT. Its protein is CASSLSQVGIAGLTGELFF.

CDR3 DNA: TGTGCCAGCAGCTTAGAATACCCTTCGGGACTAGCGGGGGGTTACGAGCAGTACTTC. Protein sequence: CASSLEYPSGLAGGYEQYF. The chain recombines TRBV11-2 with TRBJ2-7; 15 positions agree with TRBD2. CDR3 length: 19 amino acids. The V gene end was trimmed by 0 bases and the J gene end by 4 bases; junction bases not matched to a gene: 10. Germline values: CDR1 SGHAT, CDR2 FQNNGV.

The chain joins TRBV10-3 to TRBJ2-7; 10 bases fit TRBD1. The CDR3 contains 15 residues. Germline assignment: CDR1 ENHRY and CDR2 SYGVKD. V trimming: 6 bases; J trimming: 4 bases; junction bases outside the gene matches: 9. The CDR3 DNA reads as TGTGCCATCAGAGGGACAGGGGATTCTAAATACGAGCAGTACTTC. Translating it yields CAIRGTGDSKYEQYF.

The chain is built from TRBV2 and TRBJ1-2; D is unresolved. Germline V gene sequence: CDR1 SNHLY, CDR2 FYNNEI. The CDR3 is 12 amino acids. The germline V and J ends were trimmed by 5 bases and 2 bases, with 6 bases remaining between them. CDR3 region: CASSLANYGYTF. As DNA, the CDR3 is TGTGCCAGCAGTCTGGCAAACTATGGCTACACCTTC.

This clone turned up a few times. This chain links TRBV5-4 with TRBJ2-1, with 7 nucleotides matching TRBD1. CDR3 length: 15 residues. Losses at the gene ends were 3 bases for V and 6 bases for J; bases not matched to a gene: 9. Germline CDR1 is SGHNT and CDR2 is YYREEE (reference sequence). The CDR3 protein is CASSSQQGYLNEQFF. CDR3 nucleotides: TGTGCCAGCAGCTCACAACAGGGGTATCTCAATGAGCAGTTCTTC.